These 27 T cell receptor beta chains originate from one sample sequenced in a study of cytomegalovirus exposure and HLA in healthy donors. This PCR relied on a set of 60 Vbeta primers and 13 Jbeta primers. The assay was immunoSEQ multiplex PCR, and TCRdb's table has in-frame clones only and misses some. The sample lists over 70,000 clones; 76% were seen once. The sequencing input was PBMCs. The receptor source for this set is a male donor in good health and CMV-seronegative.

This clone was detected only once. The chain uses TRBV5-1 and TRBJ2-3, with 12 positions matching TRBD2. V lost 5 bases to trimming and J lost 1 base; unmatched junction nucleotides: 5. The CDR3 is made up of 16 amino acids. CDR1 is SGHRS, CDR2 YFSETQ, per germline. This CDR3 reads CASRSSGRAGTDTQYF. For the CDR3, the DNA is TGCGCCAGCAGGTCTAGCGGGAGGGCCGGCACAGATACGCAGTATTTT.

V gene TRBV21-1 combines with J gene TRBJ2-3; the table gives TRBD2 as D, unverified against the DNA. TRBV21-1 is described as a pseudogene. The CDR3 contains 19 residues. CDR3 sequence (DNA): TGTGCCAGCAGCAAAACTAGCGGGAGGGCCCGCATGGGCACAGATACGCAGTATTTT. Amino acids: CASSKTSGRARMGTDTQYF.

The V gene is TRBV11-3, the J gene TRBJ2-1; D might be TRBD2 (5 bases). This CDR3 is built from 14 residues. Germline CDR1 SGHNT, CDR2 YENEEA. V was cut by 4 bases and J by 7 bases, with 14 bases left in between. This chain's CDR3 is CASSSRGPGNEQFF. The CDR3, as DNA: TGTGCCAGCAGCTCCAGAGGTCCGGGAAATGAGCAGTTCTTC.

As for this clone: The junction differs from germline at one of its ends, possibly a read error. The V and J genes are TRBV6-5 and TRBJ1-4; D may be TRBD1 (6 bases). Germline V CDR1 and CDR2: MNHEY, SVGAGI. The CDR3 contains 15 residues. The CDR3 is CASSYGSGANEKLFF. CDR3 nucleotides: TGTGCCAGCAGTTACGGTTCAGGGGCTAACGAAAAACTGTTTTTT.

The rearrangement links TRBV19 to TRBJ1-5; no clear D gene. The V gene lost 7 bases and the J gene lost 0 bases, with 13 bases spanning the gap. This CDR3 contains 15 residues. Per germline, CDR1 LNHDA and CDR2 SQIVND (reference sequence). DNA of the CDR3: TGTGCCAGTATTATCAGCGAATATAGCAATCAGCCCCAGCATTTT. Protein product: CASIISEYSNQPQHF.

J is TRBJ1-1 and V is TRBV7-9, with a possible D match to TRBD1 (6 bases). Germline CDR1 and CDR2: SEHNR and FQNEAQ (reference sequence). Between the trimmed V and J ends, which lost 0 bases and 8 bases, there was a span of 16 bases. This CDR3 spans 15 amino acids. The CDR3 nucleotides are TGTGCCAGCAGCTTAGCGGGGGCGGTGACACCCGAAGCTTTCTTT. Translation gives CASSLAGAVTPEAFF.

The chain employs TRBV2 and TRBJ1-4; possible D gene TRBD1, 5 bases. The CDR3 is 13 amino acids. Trimming stripped 10 bases from V and 6 bases from J, with 15 bases between. Germline CDR1 reads SNHLY; CDR2 reads FYNNEI. This CDR3 reads CATQGGGDEKLFF. DNA of the CDR3: TGTGCCACTCAGGGAGGCGGGGATGAAAAACTGTTTTTT. The whole variable domain, filled in from reference TRBV2 and TRBJ1-4, reads EPEVTQTPSHQVTQMGQEVILRCVPISNHLYFYWYRQILGQKVEFLVSFYNNEISEKSEIFDDQFSVERPDGSNFTLKIRSTKLEDSAMYFCATQGGGDEKLFFGSGTQLSVL.

The rearrangement links TRBV4-1 to TRBJ1-4, with D possibly being TRBD1 (5 bases). This CDR3 comprises 16 residues. With 3 bases removed from V and 6 bases from J, the gap between germline ends came to 17 bases. Germline-derived CDR1 and CDR2 are MGHRA and YSYEKL. CDR3 nucleotides: TGCGCCAGCAGCCATCCTGGGGGGACTGCGCATGAAAAACTGTTTTTT. Its translation is CASSHPGGTAHEKLFF.

The chain recombines TRBV28 with TRBJ1-2; no clear D gene. Germline CDR1 and CDR2: MDHEN and SYDVKM. V lost 2 bases to trimming and J lost 7 bases, with 11 bases between them. This CDR3 has 13 amino acids. CDR3 nucleotides: TGTGCCAGCAGTTTAGCGGGAGAGCCTGGCTACACCTTC. As protein: CASSLAGEPGYTF.

This sequence joins TRBV27 and TRBJ2-1, with 10 bases matching TRBD2. CDR3 size: 16 residues. Germline loops: CDR1 MNHEY, CDR2 SMNVEV (reference sequence). Unmatched junction bases numbered 10, after V lost 6 bases and J lost 5 bases. The CDR3 protein is CASRTFLAGADNEQFF. The CDR3 nucleotides read TGTGCCAGCAGGACCTTTCTAGCGGGAGCAGACAATGAGCAGTTCTTC.

This sequence joins TRBV29-1 and TRBJ1-1, with D possibly matching TRBD1 (5 bases). Trimming cost V 5 bases and J 5 bases, with 12 bases left between them. Per germline, CDR1 SQVTM and CDR2 ANQGSEA. CDR3 size: 12 residues. CDR3 region: CSVSLGVTEAFF. In DNA, the CDR3 is TGCAGCGTTTCCTTAGGGGTTACTGAAGCTTTCTTT.

The chain couples TRBV6-5 to TRBJ2-4, with D perhaps matching TRBD1 (6 bases). CDR1 MNHEY and CDR2 SVGAGI come from the germline V gene. Trimming stripped 6 bases from V and 0 bases from J, with 12 bases between. CDR3 length equals 15 residues. This CDR3 is CASRRTGTAKNIQYF. The CDR3 region has the DNA TGTGCCAGCAGACGCACAGGGACAGCCAAAAACATTCAGTACTTC.

The chain links TRBV2 to TRBJ2-5; D uncertain. Germline V gene data show CDR1 as SNHLY and CDR2 as FYNNEI. The CDR3 loop spans 11 amino acids. Trimming took 6 bases from V and 5 from J, leaving 7 bases between them. The DNA for the CDR3 is TGTGCCAGCAGGGTGGAGGAGACCCAGTACTTC. This gives the protein CASRVEETQYF.

The chain recombines TRBV5-6 with TRBJ1-2; TRBD1 matches at 8 bases. There are 17 residues in the CDR3. V gave up 0 bases and J gave up 5 bases; unmatched junction bases: 12. Germline V lookup: CDR1 SGHDT, CDR2 YYEEEE. Here the CDR3 DNA reads TGTGCCAGCAGCTTGGTGTATGCAGGGGGCGGAGGATATGGCTACACCTTC. Its protein product is CASSLVYAGGGGYGYTF.

The chain joins TRBV4-3 to TRBJ2-3, with TRBD2 matching 7 bases. CDR1 is LGHNA and CDR2 is YSLEER in the germline V gene. Trimming at V came to 1 base and at J to 4 bases, leaving 8 bases not matched to a gene. There are 16 residues in the CDR3. CDR3 protein: CASSQASGGGADTQYF. In nucleotides, the CDR3 is TGCGCCAGCAGCCAAGCTAGCGGAGGAGGGGCAGATACGCAGTATTTT.

The chain links TRBV29-1 to TRBJ2-5, with a weak D call TRBD2 (5 bases). The J call is doubtful: the DNA matches TRBJ2-7 better. The CDR3 has 14 residues. Germline V CDR1 and CDR2: SQVTM, ANQGSEA. The CDR3: CSVEPPGSPYEQYF. The CDR3 region has the DNA TGCAGCGTTGAACCCCCGGGATCCCCCTACGAGCAGTACTTC.

The rearrangement uses TRBV7-2 and TRBJ1-2; 7 nucleotides align to TRBD1. Germline loops: CDR1 SGHTA, CDR2 FQGNSA. The trim removed 1 base at V and 4 bases at J, leaving 3 bases unmatched. CDR3 length: 14 residues. CDR3: CASSLDRGGYGYTF. CDR3 bases: TGTGCCAGCAGCTTAGACAGGGGTGGCTATGGCTACACCTTC.

The genes are TRBV5-8 and TRBJ1-4; 9 bases align to TRBD1. CDR1 and CDR2 (germline): SGHTS, YDEGEE. The CDR3 spans 14 residues. Trimming took 7 bases from V and 6 from J; bases not matched to a gene: 7. The CDR3 DNA reads as TGTGCCAGCGGCTACAGGGGGCAGGATGAAAAACTGTTTTTT. Protein: CASGYRGQDEKLFF.

This clone was counted a few times. The chain uses TRBV4-1 and TRBJ1-1, with TRBD1 matching 9 bases. The length of the CDR3 is 14 residues. Germline V lookup: CDR1 MGHRA, CDR2 YSYEKL. V was pared by 3 bases and J by 4 bases, with 3 bases of the junction left unmatched. The CDR3 region is CASSQGQGTTEAFF. The CDR3, as DNA: TGCGCCAGCAGCCAGGGACAGGGAACCACTGAAGCTTTCTTT.

This rearrangement joins TRBV27 to TRBJ2-3; the match to TRBD2 covers 10 bases. The CDR3 loop spans 17 amino acids. Germline trimming cut 1 base from V and 5 bases from J; bases unmatched to any gene: 9. Germline V lookup: CDR1 MNHEY, CDR2 SMNVEV (reference sequence). Here the CDR3 reads CASSLFLAGARIDTQYF. The CDR3 nucleotides are TGTGCCAGCAGTTTATTCCTAGCGGGAGCCCGAATAGATACGCAGTATTTT.

This chain uses TRBV5-6 with TRBJ1-2, with unresolved D. This CDR3 has 13 residues. Germline V gene lookup returns CDR1 SGHDT and CDR2 YYEEEE. Trimming removed 2 bases from V and 2 bases from J, with 7 bases in between. CDR3 residues: CASSLTVNYGYTF. CDR3 nucleotides: TGTGCCAGCAGCTTAACAGTGAACTATGGCTACACCTTC.

V usage is TRBV6-6 and J usage is TRBJ1-1; TRBD1 agrees at 10 bases. The CDR3 has 14 residues. V was clipped by 6 bases and J by 10 bases; unmatched bases: 11. CDR1 MNHNY and CDR2 SVGAGI come from the germline V gene (reference sequence). The CDR3 nucleotides read TGTGCCAGCAGCAGTAGACAGGGGGCGAGTGGAGCTTTCTTT. It specifies CASSSRQGASGAFF.

The V gene is TRBV10-1, the J gene TRBJ2-5; 8 bases are a match to TRBD1. The J call is uncertain, as TRBJ2-7 better fits the DNA end. Looked up from germline, CDR1 is WNHNN and CDR2 is SYGVQD (reference sequence). This CDR3 is 13 amino acids long. The chain's CDR3 is CASSRTGPYEQYF. The CDR3, as DNA: TGCGCCAGCAGCCGGACAGGGCCCTACGAGCAGTACTTC.

The chain is built from TRBV28 and TRBJ2-7; possible D gene TRBD1, 6 bases. Germline loops: CDR1 MDHEN, CDR2 SYDVKM. Trimming pared 7 bases from V and 0 bases from J, leaving 16 bases between. The CDR3 contains 15 residues. The CDR3 nucleotides are TGTGCCAGCACCCCTGGGACAACCGACTCCTACGAGCAGTACTTC. This encodes CASTPGTTDSYEQYF.

The chain has TRBV4-2 and TRBJ1-2; TRBD1 is a possible D gene (6 bases). CDR1 is LGHNA and CDR2 is YNFKEQ in the germline V gene. CDR3 length: 14 amino acids. Trimming stripped 2 bases from V and 8 bases from J, with 15 bases between. CDR3 amino acids: CASSQSGGAQGYTF. In nucleotides, the CDR3 is TGTGCCAGCAGCCAAAGTGGGGGGGCGCAGGGCTACACCTTC.

The chain employs TRBV21-1 and TRBJ2-7; the table names TRBD2, a call not compared with the DNA. TRBV21-1 has pseudogene status. There are 17 residues in the CDR3. The CDR3 coding sequence is TGTGCCAGCAGCAAAGCTAAACGGGGTTACGACTCCTACGAGCAGTACTTC. It specifies CASSKAKRGYDSYEQYF.

This clone was recorded once. The gene calls are TRBV27 and TRBJ1-1; weak D call: TRBD1 (6 bases). Germline values: CDR1 MNHEY, CDR2 SMNVEV (reference sequence). The V gene lost 2 bases and the J gene lost 7 bases, with 17 bases spanning the gap. This CDR3 is built from 15 residues. In DNA form, the CDR3 reads TGTGCCAGCAGTTTAAAGTTTGGGGGCTCGATTGAAGCTTTCTTT. Protein product: CASSLKFGGSIEAFF.